These 21 T cell receptor beta chains came from one sample sequenced in a study of blood T cell repertoires in COVID-19. Assay used: immunoSEQ multiplex PCR; TCRdb lists only in-frame clones, some missing. Among tens of thousands of clones, approximately 71% were seen once, and the ten largest hold 2% to 2.5%. Sequenced input: peripheral blood. These receptors were obtained from a man in his 70s with COVID-19, enrolled during active disease.

The chain carries TRBV6-6 and TRBJ2-7, with D perhaps matching TRBD1 (5 bases). With 6 bases removed from V and 0 bases from J, the gap between germline ends came to 15 bases. Germline-derived CDR1 and CDR2 are MNHNY and SVGAGI (reference sequence). This CDR3 has 15 amino acids. CDR3 in amino acids: CASSSTVTFSYEQYF. CDR3 DNA: TGTGCCAGCAGCTCGACAGTAACTTTCTCCTACGAGCAGTACTTC.

CDR3 sequence (DNA): TGTGCCATCAGCCAAGAAGCGGGCCCGGGGAATGAGCAGTTCTTC. Translation gives CAISQEAGPGNEQFF. The chain is built from TRBV10-3 and TRBJ2-1; D might be TRBD2 (6 bases). V gave up 6 bases and J gave up 7 bases, with 19 bases separating them. Per the germline V gene, CDR1 is ENHRY and CDR2 is SYGVKD. This CDR3 has 15 amino acids.

The rearrangement links TRBV4-1 to TRBJ2-4; the D gene is possibly TRBD2 (7 bases). The germline CDR1 and CDR2 sequences are MGHRA and YSYEKL. Trimming shortened V by 0 bases and J by 1 base, and 13 bases separated the two germline ends. The CDR3 contains 17 residues. DNA for the CDR3: TGCGCCAGCAGCCAAGATTGGGGGGGCGCCGCCAAAAACATTCAGTACTTC. It encodes CASSQDWGGAAKNIQYF.

This chain connects TRBV4-3 to TRBJ2-1; 10 bases agree with TRBD2. There are 18 residues in the CDR3. Germline V gives CDR1 LGHNA, CDR2 YSLEER. Trimming removed 0 bases from V and 3 bases from J; junction bases left unmatched: 8. CDR3 DNA sequence: TGCGCCAGCAGCCAAGAGAGCGGGAGGGCCTCTGACTACAATGAGCAGTTCTTC. Its translation: CASSQESGRASDYNEQFF.

The chain combines TRBV2 with TRBJ2-1; weak D call: TRBD1 (5 bases). From germline, CDR1 is SNHLY and CDR2 FYNNEI. The CDR3 spans 15 residues. The ends were cut back, 4 bases at V and 0 bases at J, with 10 bases in the middle. The CDR3 region is CASSGYRSSYNEQFF. The CDR3 DNA follows: TGTGCCAGCAGTGGATACAGGAGCTCCTACAATGAGCAGTTCTTC.

Only a few counts were recorded for this clone. This rearrangement joins TRBV5-4 to TRBJ1-1; 7 bases are shared with TRBD1. Germline assignment: CDR1 SGHNT and CDR2 YYREEE (reference sequence). The V segment lost 4 bases and the J segment 1 base; nucleotides outside the gene matches: 4. CDR3 length equals 14 residues. The CDR3 region is CASSQGVANTEAFF. As DNA, the CDR3 is TGTGCCAGCAGCCAGGGGGTCGCGAACACTGAAGCTTTCTTT.

J is TRBJ1-1 and V is TRBV18; tentative D call: TRBD1 (6 bases). This CDR3 is 16 amino acids long. The V end lost 1 base, the J end lost 3 bases, and 15 bases lay between the germline ends. Germline V CDR1 and CDR2: KGHSH, LQKENI. In DNA, the CDR3 is TGTGCCAGCTCACCACAGGTCGGCAGGGGATACACTGAAGCTTTCTTT. This encodes CASSPQVGRGYTEAFF.

The chain joins TRBV28 to TRBJ2-1; possible D gene TRBD1, 6 bases. The germline V and J ends were trimmed by 5 bases and 3 bases, with 17 bases remaining between them. The CDR3 spans 16 residues. The V gene's germline CDR1 is MDHEN and CDR2 SYDVKM. The CDR3 region has the DNA TGTGCCAGCAGTCCAGCCCCGGGACATCTCTACAATGAGCAGTTCTTC. Its protein product is CASSPAPGHLYNEQFF. Looking up the rest from reference TRBV28 and TRBJ2-1 gives the full variable domain: DVKVTQSSRYLVKRTGEKVFLECVQDMDHENMFWYRQDPGLGLRLIYFSYDVKMKEKGDIPEGYSVSREKKERFSLILESASTNQTSMYLCASSPAPGHLYNEQFFGPGTRLTVL.

This clone came up a few times. The V gene is TRBV10-3, the J gene TRBJ2-7; TRBD1 agrees at 7 bases. The CDR3 is 15 residues long. With V trimmed by 4 bases and J by 4 bases, 10 bases remained unmatched. Germline values: CDR1 ENHRY, CDR2 SYGVKD. CDR3 coding DNA: TGTGCCATCAGTGCTAACCGGGACAGACTATACGAGCAGTACTTC. Encoded protein: CAISANRDRLYEQYF.

This clone occurred many times. The chain couples TRBV25-1 to TRBJ1-2; D gene uncertain. Trimming took 5 bases from V and 4 from J, leaving 8 bases between them. CDR1 is MGHDK, CDR2 SYGVNS, per germline. There are 12 residues in the CDR3. CDR3 sequence reads: CASSYRSYGYTF. CDR3 DNA sequence: TGTGCCAGCAGTTACAGATCCTATGGCTACACCTTC.

This chain joins TRBV6-2 or TRBV6-3 and TRBJ1-1; no clear D gene. The CDR3 loop spans 13 amino acids. The V end was cut by 6 bases, the J end by 1 base, with 9 bases between. Germline values: CDR1 MNHEY, CDR2 SVGEGT. For the CDR3, the DNA is TGTGCCAGCAGCCTCACAAGGAACACTGAAGCTTTCTTT. It codes for CASSLTRNTEAFF.

The chain employs TRBV28 and TRBJ2-1; D call uncertain. From germline, CDR1 is MDHEN and CDR2 SYDVKM. Trimming left V 6 bases short and J 9 bases short, with 9 bases between. There are 11 residues in the CDR3. The CDR3 loop is CASSLIGEQFF. DNA of the CDR3: TGTGCCAGCAGCCTAATCGGTGAGCAGTTCTTC.

This clone was seen just once. This chain joins TRBV5-5 and TRBJ2-1; TRBD1 matches 7 bases. The CDR3 sequence is 15 residues long. Looked up from germline, CDR1 is SGHKS and CDR2 is YYEKEE (reference sequence). V shed 0 bases, J shed 4 bases, and the junction held 4 bases outside the gene matches. The CDR3 DNA reads TGTGCCAGCAGCTTGGTGGGACAGAGATACAATGAGCAGTTCTTC. Its protein is CASSLVGQRYNEQFF.

This chain uses TRBV28 with TRBJ1-1; D might be TRBD1 (6 bases). Between the trimmed V and J ends, which lost 3 bases and 4 bases, there was a span of 15 bases. CDR1 and CDR2 from the germline V gene are MDHEN and SYDVKM. The CDR3 runs 15 residues. The CDR3 nucleotides read TGTGCCAGCAGTTTTTTACAGGGTATCGGCACTGAAGCTTTCTTT. It codes for CASSFLQGIGTEAFF.

This clone was seen at least ten times. The gene calls are TRBV4-2 and TRBJ2-7, with D possibly matching TRBD1 (6 bases). Germline CDR1 LGHNA, CDR2 YNFKEQ. There are 15 residues in the CDR3. Trimming pared 4 bases from V and 2 bases from J, leaving 15 bases between. This CDR3 is CASSLRSGGPYEQYF. The CDR3 DNA reads as TGTGCCAGCAGCCTCCGAAGTGGGGGCCCCTACGAGCAGTACTTC.

The V and J genes are TRBV18 and TRBJ1-5, with D possibly matching TRBD1 (5 bases). The CDR3 consists of 15 residues. Looked up from germline, CDR1 is KGHSH and CDR2 is LQKENI. V gave up 2 bases and J gave up 3 bases, with 11 bases separating them. DNA for the CDR3: TGTGCCAGCTCACCAGACGGGACTTACAATCAGCCCCAGCATTTT. Translation gives CASSPDGTYNQPQHF. Based on the CDR3 plus reference TRBV18 and TRBJ1-5, the full variable domain is NAGVMQNPRHLVRRRGQEARLRCSPMKGHSHVYWYRQLPEEGLKFMVYLQKENIIDESGMPKERFSAEFPKEGPSILRIQQVVRGDSAAYFCASSPDGTYNQPQHFGDGTRLSIL.

About this clone: The sample holds other DNA sequences that translate to the same CDR3. The gene calls are TRBV10-3 and TRBJ1-1; D remains ambiguous. This CDR3 spans 14 amino acids. Between the trimmed V and J ends, which lost 0 bases and 1 base, there was a span of 6 bases. Germline V CDR1 and CDR2: ENHRY, SYGVKD. The DNA of the CDR3 is TGTGCCATCAGTGAGTCGACGGGGAACACTGAAGCTTTCTTT. Its translation: CAISESTGNTEAFF.

The V call is TRBV6-2 or TRBV6-3, the J call TRBJ1-2; D gene unclear. Germline CDR1 reads MNHEY; CDR2 reads SVGEGT. V was trimmed by 0 bases and J by 3 bases, leaving 11 bases between them. This CDR3 comprises 15 residues. CDR3 DNA: TGTGCCAGCAGTTACTCCCAACGGTTATACTATGGCTACACCTTC. Translated, it gives CASSYSQRLYYGYTF.

The chain is built from TRBV29-1 and TRBJ1-5; TRBD1 is a possible D gene (6 bases). This CDR3 has 12 amino acids. The ends were cut back, 4 bases at V and 2 bases at J, with 6 bases in the middle. Germline values: CDR1 SQVTM, CDR2 ANQGSEA. CDR3 region: CSVGQGNQPQHF. CDR3 in DNA: TGCAGCGTTGGACAGGGCAATCAGCCCCAGCATTTT.

The chain employs TRBV27 and TRBJ2-5, with 12 positions matching TRBD2. The V gene's germline CDR1 is MNHEY and CDR2 SMNVEV (reference sequence). Trimming at V came to 5 bases and at J to 5 bases, leaving 12 bases not matched to a gene. This CDR3 comprises 17 residues. CDR3 protein: CASSTSTSGGGTETQYF. The CDR3 DNA reads TGTGCCAGCAGTACATCGACTAGCGGGGGAGGTACGGAGACCCAGTACTTC.

This clone was detected only a few times. This sequence joins TRBV18 and TRBJ1-5; 7 nucleotides line up with TRBD1. Germline CDR1 is KGHSH and CDR2 is LQKENI. This CDR3 comprises 14 residues. V lost 3 bases and J lost 3; bases outside the gene matches: 2. The CDR3 is CASSPGQNNQPQHF. Here the CDR3 DNA reads TGTGCCAGCTCACCGGGACAGAACAATCAGCCCCAGCATTTT.